These T cell receptor beta chains were read from a single sample in a study of T-cell memory formation after mild COVID-19. From the 5' RACE reads, TCRdb called clonotypes with MiXCR, one entry per CDR3 protein. The sample lists nearly 250,000 distinct CDR3 sequences, 15% to 19% occurring once. Sequencing was carried out using PBMCs or a T cell subset sorted from them (not recorded which). The source is an adult woman who had mild COVID-19 (a few samples of this study predate the infection). Cell type and time point are not known. Each CDR3 is given without its conserved first and last residue. Some rows mark clone size as missing; the rest say once, few, many or name a class of expanded clone.

clone_size,v_call,cdr3_aa
few,TRBV18,ASSRRGRDNEQF
-,TRBV9,ASSASAGTMVYEQY
few,TRBV4-2,ASSQDGRGETQY
few,TRBV5-1,ASSEGTLRAEAF
-,TRBV5-1,ASSTTGTSITDTQY
-,TRBV7-2,ASSPRQGMGQPQH
few,TRBV20-1,SAPAGWEETQY
few,TRBV5-1,ASSLGSGGHWSYEQY
many,TRBV4-1,ASSQGASGGETQY
-,TRBV7-9,ASSPAGTGRTEAF
-,TRBV18,ASSPIMGDEQY
few,TRBV12-3/TRBV12-4,ASSRGQGSYSPLH
-,TRBV5-1,ASSHGQRVSGTEAF
-,TRBV20-1,STFQETQY
-,TRBV6-2/TRBV6-3,ASRLRGQMNTEAF
-,TRBV20-1,SARDLGLANTGELF
few,TRBV7-8,ASSFGRHNSPLH
many,TRBV5-1,ASSLGTMNTEAF
few,TRBV6-1,ASSVGEWSYEQY
few,TRBV10-3,AISEPLEEKLF
-,TRBV30,AWSVQAYYGYT
few,TRBV20-1,SARGGGASQETQY
few,TRBV7-3,ASSFSAGTLDTQY
-,TRBV4-1,ASSQDTWQGAYEQY
-,TRBV7-2,ASSLLVEDTQY
many,TRBV2,ASSFDNEQF
few,TRBV10-3,AIRGNRDKNTGELF
-,TRBV3-1,ASSQVFRWDRYTGELF
many,TRBV12-2,ASRFQFHQEFIGRGQY
-,TRBV15,ATSMSDSSLAQY
many,TRBV5-4,ASSLERGNSGANVLT
-,TRBV2,ASSEQRGAGTGELF
-,TRBV3-1,ASSPSEAGGTDTQY
few,TRBV29-1,SVSGLAGAIGELF
-,TRBV3-1,ASSWTGGGNQPQH
many,TRBV12-3/TRBV12-4,ASSLKVKDTEAF
-,TRBV3-1,ASSPGAVRGGYT
few,TRBV7-6,ASSLTRGPDTQY
few,TRBV5-1,ASSLERTGDGYT
-,TRBV4-1,ASSQGGWTEAF
few,TRBV5-1,ASASPRPGQGAYYEQY
-,TRBV24-1,ATSDLGTGKGTQY
-,TRBV5-1,ASSLGVWAGTPTYEQY
-,TRBV7-2,ASRPPQGSYEQY
few,TRBV19,ASSHRGRAQKQY
-,TRBV9,ASSPRDRPSGNTIY
-,TRBV5-4,ASSLGLAGQTGELF